This TCR beta chain was sequenced during a study of PD-1 blockade in classical Hodgkin lymphoma. As for the study in general: Nivolumab 3 mg/kg was given intravenously every 2 weeks. Overall study findings and caveats: The study found that TCR diversity rose significantly by C4D1 in CD4+ but not CD8+ cells.

Repertoires were generated with immunoSEQ multiplex PCR, while TCRdb's copy carries only in-frame clones and drops some. The profile shows 18,000 or so clones, around 75% of them singletons. Time point indicated: cycle 4 day 1 (C4D1), after 6 weeks of nivolumab. There was relapse after autologous stem cell transplantation in every patient, and there was variation in brentuximab vedotin exposure. Magnetic negative selection purified CD4+ T cells from thawed PBMCs. Best response was recorded as complete response, partial response or progressive disease. Regarding this clone: As yet, its antigen is unknown.

The sequences come from CD4+ T cells from blood, collected before the fourth cycle of nivolumab. This sequence originates from a human donor with classical Hodgkin lymphoma.

CDR3 residues: CASSLFGTASEAFF. The CDR3 nucleotides read TGTGCCAGTAGTTTGTTCGGGACAGCATCTGAAGCTTTCTTT. The rearrangement links TRBV19 to TRBJ1-1, with 7 bases fitting TRBD1. Germline-derived CDR1 and CDR2 are LNHDA and SQIVND (reference sequence). V lost 5 bases, J lost 6 bases, and 9 bases stayed unmatched. The CDR3 has 14 residues.